These T cell receptor beta chains were read from a single sample in a study of human T cells and chemical hapten exposure. TCRdb reprocessed the RACE reads with MiXCR, giving one entry per CDR3 protein. The sample holds about 160,000 distinct CDR3 sequences, 28% seen once. The source material was whole blood, sampled in connection with sensitization to the hapten diphenylcyclopropenone (DPC). The receptors here all came from a young woman with alopecia areata. Some clones in this sample may be carry-over from other donors' samples. Each CDR3 is given with its conserved first and last residue. The D gene is left open where the match is weak. Clone size is stated in some rows and not others, as once, few, many or a class when expanded.

size	V	D	J	DNA	CDR3
NA	TRBV6-2/TRBV6-3	TRBD1	TRBJ1-2	TGTGCCAGCAGTCCGCGAGGGACAGCCTATGGCTACACCTTC	CASSPRGTAYGYTF
NA	TRBV5-1	TRBD1	TRBJ2-7	TGCGCCAGCAGCCCATCCGGGACAGGGCCCTACGAGCAGTACTTC	CASSPSGTGPYEQYF
medium-sized	TRBV12-3/TRBV12-4	TRBD1	TRBJ1-1	TGTGCCAGCAGTCAACAGGGGTACACTGAAGCTTTCTTT	CASSQQGYTEAFF
NA	TRBV29-1	TRBD2	TRBJ2-2	TGCAGCGTTGAAGATCTAGGGACTAGCGGGAGGACCGGGGAGCTGTTTTTT	CSVEDLGTSGRTGELFF
NA	TRBV6-2/TRBV6-3	NA	TRBJ1-5	TGTGCCAGCAGTTCACAGGGAGGAGGCAATCAGCCCCAGCATTTT	CASSSQGGGNQPQHF
NA	TRBV4-3	TRBD2	TRBJ2-1	TGCGCCAGCAGCCAAACCCTACCCGGGGGGGGGAGTAAGCGGTACAATGAGCAGTTCTTC	CASSQTLPGGGSKRYNEQFF
NA	TRBV7-2	TRBD1	TRBJ2-5	TGTGCCAGCAGCTTAAACAGGGGGCAAGAGACCCAGTACTTC	CASSLNRGQETQYF
few	TRBV29-1	NA	TRBJ1-4	TGCAGCGTTCAGGGTTGGGCTGAAGAAAAACTGTTTTTT	CSVQGWAEEKLFF
few	TRBV20-1	NA	TRBJ2-5	TGCAGTGCTAGAGTGCCTCTGACTCCGGGGGTGGAAGAGACCCAGTACTTC	CSARVPLTPGVEETQYF
few	TRBV29-1	NA	TRBJ1-1	TGCAGCGTTGCGTACAGGGAGGGCACTGAAGCTTTCTTT	CSVAYREGTEAFF
NA	TRBV12-3/TRBV12-4	TRBD2	TRBJ2-7	TGTGCCAGCAGTAGGAACGGGAGGAGTTACGAGCAGTACTTC	CASSRNGRSYEQYF